These T cell receptor beta chains were read from a single sample in a study of beta chain features in type 1 diabetes. Profiled with immunoSEQ multiplex PCR; TCRdb holds only in-frame clones, not every one. The repertoire holds hundreds of thousands of clones, with around an eighth as singletons. Sequenced material: naive CD4+ T cells from blood. These receptors originate from a man in his late teens or twenties with type 1 diabetes. The conserved cysteine and the conserved F or W are not part of the CDR3 here.

V,CDR3
TRBV4-2,ASSQLQDTEAF
TRBV6-1,ASFTASDYGYT
TRBV9,ASSVGQGETEAF
TRBV7-2,ASIIAGPYNEQF
TRBV29-1,SVVLTGTYEQY
TRBV19,ATRGARSQH
TRBV6-5,ASSYGQNQPQH
TRBV29-1,SVGAGNYGYT
TRBV30,AWSLRLEAF
TRBV19,ASSMDRGGSEQY
TRBV30,AWRGGQKLF
TRBV11-1,ASSSLETQY
TRBV6-1,ASSDGAPYYGYT
TRBV6-1,ASSEFVGGEQY
TRBV11-2,ASSLDRGGSGQF
TRBV7-2,ASSLRSGRFTDTQY
TRBV1,TSSQPRDRKYEQY
TRBV15,ATSRAASNEQF
TRBV28,ASRTVYEQY
TRBV7-2,ASSPGQGIDNVLT
TRBV30,AWNRATPHNEQF
TRBV19,ASAEPGASNTEAF
TRBV7-7,ASSRRGEQF
TRBV4-3,ASSQERGGTQY
TRBV28,ASSSGAFVGYT
TRBV5-4,ASSSRDGSYEQY
TRBV15,ATSRGEGSASYEQY
TRBV27,ASKPGFEYNGYT
TRBV2,ARRSSYEQY
TRBV18,ASSPDRTHSGEQY
TRBV7-2,ASSPDRVFNSPLH
TRBV5-1,ASSPSAAANTGELF
TRBV28,ASSPRQGPHGYT
TRBV30,AWKRGTEAF
TRBV7-2,ASSLQQQYNSPLH
TRBV5-4,ASTPTADSSTDTQY
TRBV30,AWAPQSGEQF